One and the same sample provided the 22 T cell receptor beta chains below, sequenced in a study of T cell responses to AZD1222 COVID-19 vaccine. Clones were sequenced by immunoSEQ multiplex PCR, and TCRdb holds only the in-frame ones, with some missing. The sample has about 99,000 clones, approximately 90% seen once; the top ten hold 7.5% to 9.5%. The specimen was peripheral blood, collected 28 days after the second AZD1222 dose. These receptor sequences come from an adult who received the AZD1222 COVID-19 vaccine.

The J gene is TRBJ1-5, the V gene TRBV28, with D possibly TRBD1 on 6 matching bases. There are 13 residues in the CDR3. Deletions cut 10 bases from V and 6 bases from J, with 16 bases between. Per germline, CDR1 MDHEN and CDR2 SYDVKM. The CDR3 coding sequence is TGTGCCACCGAGCCGACAGGATCTCAGCCCCAGCATTTT. Protein product: CATEPTGSQPQHF. Full variable domain (missing parts from reference TRBV28 and TRBJ1-5): DVKVTQSSRYLVKRTGEKVFLECVQDMDHENMFWYRQDPGLGLRLIYFSYDVKMKEKGDIPEGYSVSREKKERFSLILESASTNQTSMYLCATEPTGSQPQHFGDGTRLSIL.

The chain joins TRBV5-4 to TRBJ1-2, with a tentative D call TRBD1 (5 bases). This CDR3 is built from 15 residues. The V gene lost 2 bases and the J gene lost 7 bases, with 18 bases spanning the gap. The germline gives CDR1 SGHNT, CDR2 YYREEE (reference sequence). This CDR3 reads CASSLQAARYIGYTF. As DNA, the CDR3 is TGTGCCAGCAGCTTACAGGCGGCCCGCTATATTGGCTACACCTTC.

The chain couples TRBV7-6 to TRBJ2-3, with D perhaps being TRBD1 or TRBD2 (5 bases each). Germline CDR1 and CDR2: SGHVS and FNYEAQ. This CDR3 spans 16 amino acids. Between the trimmed V and J ends, which lost 1 base and 2 bases, there was a span of 13 bases. The CDR3 region is CASSLGAGSYTDTQYF. CDR3 DNA sequence: TGTGCCAGCAGCTTAGGGGCAGGGAGTTACACAGATACGCAGTATTTT.

This sequence joins TRBV11-3 and TRBJ2-2; TRBD2 is a possible D gene (5 bases). CDR1 is SGHNT, CDR2 YENEEA, per germline. V was pared by 4 bases and J by 1 base, with 7 bases between. The length of the CDR3 is 14 residues. CDR3 coding DNA: TGTGCCAGCAGCTCGGAGGTGAACACCGGGGAGCTGTTTTTT. Amino acid sequence: CASSSEVNTGELFF.

The chain is built from TRBV29-1 and TRBJ2-5, with D perhaps assigned TRBD1 or TRBD2 (6 bases each). The V and J ends lost 2 bases and 4 bases respectively, with 11 bases between them. There are 13 residues in the CDR3. Germline lookup yields CDR1 SQVTM and CDR2 ANQGSEA. The CDR3 spells CSVEPGGRETQYF. In nucleotides, the CDR3 is TGCAGCGTTGAACCCGGGGGCAGAGAGACCCAGTACTTC.

This clone has a handful of counts. This sequence joins TRBV6-1 and TRBJ1-5, with a possible D match to TRBD1 (5 bases). V gave up 4 bases and J gave up 3 bases, with 16 bases separating them. CDR1 is MNHNS and CDR2 is SASEGT in the germline V gene. CDR3 length equals 16 residues. DNA for the CDR3: TGTGCCAGCAGTGGGGAAGCAGGGTCCCTCAATCAGCCCCAGCATTTT. Protein product: CASSGEAGSLNQPQHF.

The CDR3: CASRPSPVNTGELFF. CDR3 in DNA: TGCGCCAGCAGACCCTCACCCGTGAACACCGGGGAGCTGTTTTTT. The J gene is TRBJ2-2, the V gene TRBV5-1; D is unclear. V gave up 5 bases and J gave up 1 base, with 12 bases separating them. The CDR3 totals 15 residues. Germline CDR1 and CDR2: SGHRS and YFSETQ.

This clone has only a few counts. The chain couples TRBV3-1 (or the pseudogene TRBV3-2) to TRBJ2-5; 7 nucleotides agree with TRBD1. Germline V gives CDR1 LGHDT, CDR2 YNNKEL (reference sequence). V shed 3 bases, J shed 1 base, and the junction held 17 bases outside the gene matches. The CDR3 sequence is 19 residues long. CDR3 DNA sequence: TGTGCCAGCAGCCATAGGGAACCGGGACAGTTATTACGCCAAGAGACCCAGTACTTC. Its protein product is CASSHREPGQLLRQETQYF.

This clone was seen once. This chain joins TRBV4-1 and TRBJ2-1, with a tentative D call TRBD1 (7 bases). This CDR3 comprises 16 residues. The V gene's germline CDR1 is MGHRA and CDR2 YSYEKL. V lost 4 bases, J lost 5 bases, and 18 bases lay in between. The CDR3 reads CASSLETGRRDNEQFF. As DNA, the CDR3 is TGCGCCAGCAGCCTAGAGACAGGGAGGCGGGACAATGAGCAGTTCTTC.

J is TRBJ1-4 and V is TRBV30, with D perhaps TRBD1 (5 bases). There are 14 residues in the CDR3. Germline assignment: CDR1 GTSNPN and CDR2 SVGIG (reference sequence). The V gene lost 3 bases and the J gene lost 8 bases, with 16 bases spanning the gap. In nucleotides, the CDR3 is TGTGCCTGGAGGGCTGACAGTTCCAGGGAAAAACTGTTTTTT. It encodes CAWRADSSREKLFF. The full variable domain, rest sourced from reference TRBV30 and TRBJ1-4, is SQTIHQWPATLVQPVGSPLSLECTVEGTSNPNLYWYRQAAGRGLQLLFYSVGIGQISSEVPQNLSASRPQDRQFILSSKKLLLSDSGFYLCAWRADSSREKLFFGSGTQLSVL.

The chain has TRBV15 and TRBJ2-7; D is unresolved. Trimming stripped 0 bases from V and 5 bases from J, with 5 bases between. Germline-derived CDR1 and CDR2 are LNHNV and YYDKDF (reference sequence). The CDR3 loop spans 12 amino acids. Written as DNA, the CDR3 is TGTGCCACCAGCAGAGATGGACACGAGCAGTACTTC. Translated: CATSRDGHEQYF.

The rearrangement uses TRBV19 and TRBJ1-1; the D gene is possibly TRBD1 (5 bases). Germline V gene data show CDR1 as LNHDA and CDR2 as SQIVND (reference sequence). This CDR3 is built from 16 residues. V lost 4 bases to trimming and J lost 2 bases, with 17 bases between them. In nucleotides, the CDR3 is TGTGCCAGTAGTAGCGCCCGACAGAGTCCAAACACTGAAGCTTTCTTT. Translation: CASSSARQSPNTEAFF.

The CDR3 spells CASSIAQIPGQNYGYTF. Written as DNA, the CDR3 is TGTGCCAGTAGTATTGCTCAAATTCCGGGTCAGAACTATGGCTACACCTTC. The chain has TRBV19 and TRBJ1-2; D is ambiguous. Trimming stripped 3 bases from V and 2 bases from J, with 19 bases between. Germline assignment: CDR1 LNHDA and CDR2 SQIVND (reference sequence). The CDR3 covers 17 residues.

V gene TRBV28 combines with J gene TRBJ2-3; no clear D gene. The germline CDR1 and CDR2 sequences are MDHEN and SYDVKM. Trimming removed 4 bases from V and 3 bases from J, with 14 bases in between. CDR3 length equals 15 residues. CDR3 bases: TGTGCCAGCAGTTCCCCCACCAGCCCGACAGATACGCAGTATTTT. Its translation: CASSSPTSPTDTQYF.

The chain uses TRBV28 and TRBJ2-7, with TRBD1 matching over 8 bases. CDR3 length: 15 amino acids. J was trimmed by 4 bases and V by 6 bases; bases with no gene match: 11. Germline V lookup: CDR1 MDHEN, CDR2 SYDVKM. Written as DNA, the CDR3 is TGTGCCAGCAGGAACCGACAGGGGCCCTCATACGAGCAGTACTTC. It codes for CASRNRQGPSYEQYF.

The CDR3 region is CASSVGDIQVHYGYTF. The CDR3 coding sequence is TGTGCCAGCAGCGTAGGGGATATACAGGTTCACTATGGCTACACCTTC. This chain uses TRBV2 with TRBJ1-2; weak D call: TRBD1 (5 bases). There are 16 residues in the CDR3. CDR1 is SNHLY and CDR2 is FYNNEI in the germline V gene. Trimming removed 6 bases from V and 3 bases from J, with 20 bases in between. The complete variable domain, with remaining parts taken from reference TRBV2 and TRBJ1-2, reads EPEVTQTPSHQVTQMGQEVILRCVPISNHLYFYWYRQILGQKVEFLVSFYNNEISEKSEIFDDQFSVERPDGSNFTLKIRSTKLEDSAMYFCASSVGDIQVHYGYTFGSGTRLTVV.

The J gene is TRBJ1-5, the V gene TRBV2; maybe TRBD1 (6 bases). CDR1 is SNHLY and CDR2 is FYNNEI in the germline V gene. Trimming cost V 7 bases and J 9 bases, with 16 bases left between them. The CDR3 sequence is 13 residues long. CDR3 nucleotides: TGTGCCAGCAAATACAGGGAACAATGGCCCCAGCATTTT. Its translation is CASKYREQWPQHF.

The V gene is TRBV28, the J gene TRBJ2-7; a weak D match, TRBD1 (6 bases). The germline V gene has CDR1 MDHEN and CDR2 SYDVKM. With 0 bases removed from V and 5 bases from J, the gap between germline ends came to 11 bases. The length of the CDR3 is 14 residues. The CDR3 DNA is TGTGCCAGCAGTTTATGGGGGGCGAAGAACGAGCAGTACTTC. Translation: CASSLWGAKNEQYF.

This clone was seen a single time. The chain combines TRBV10-3 with TRBJ2-2, with 14 bases aligning to TRBD2. The CDR3 loop spans 16 amino acids. Germline loops: CDR1 ENHRY, CDR2 SYGVKD. V gave up 6 bases and J gave up 1 base; unmatched junction bases: 1. The CDR3 sequence: CAIRGTSGGNTGELFF. The CDR3 bases are TGTGCCATCAGAGGGACTAGCGGGGGGAACACCGGGGAGCTGTTTTTT.

This chain links TRBV10-3 with TRBJ2-6, with D maybe TRBD2 (6 bases). CDR1 is ENHRY and CDR2 is SYGVKD in the germline V gene. V gave up 1 base and J gave up 0 bases, with 10 bases separating them. This CDR3 comprises 17 residues. CDR3 sequence (DNA): TGTGCCATCAGTGAGTGGGGGGATAACTCTGGGGCCAACGTCCTGACTTTC. Its protein is CAISEWGDNSGANVLTF.

V and J are TRBV28 and TRBJ1-1; D uncertain. V gave up 6 bases and J gave up 7 bases, with 12 bases separating them. This CDR3 comprises 12 residues. Germline V gives CDR1 MDHEN, CDR2 SYDVKM. The chain's CDR3 is CASSPPNFEAFF. The CDR3, as DNA: TGTGCCAGCAGCCCACCCAATTTTGAAGCTTTCTTT.

This clone was seen a single time. This rearrangement joins TRBV12-5 to TRBJ2-7; TRBD2 matches at 8 bases. CDR1 and CDR2 from the germline V gene are LGHNT and FRNRAP. This CDR3 region has 17 residues. V was clipped by 1 base and J by 3 bases; unmatched bases: 11. CDR3 in amino acids: CASGLGGGLAGIYEQYF. DNA of the CDR3: TGTGCTAGTGGTTTGGGGGGCGGGTTAGCGGGAATCTACGAGCAGTACTTC.